The next 9 T cell receptor beta chains were all read from a single sample in a study of naive CD8 T cells in extremely preterm neonates. General observations from the study: Relative to older groups, preterm infants had shorter, less trimmed CDR3s with fewer N additions.

Profiled with immunoSEQ multiplex PCR; TCRdb holds only in-frame clones, not every one. Among about 23,000 clones, around 88% were seen once, and the ten largest hold 0.7% to 1%. These TCRs' antigens remain unknown. Samples were taken at extremely preterm deliveries at about 22-27 weeks of gestation. Sequenced sample: naive CD8+ T cells from cord blood. The receptors stem from a boy who was born preterm.

Points on this clone: The identical CDR3 is also encoded by other nucleotide sequences in the sample. The chain couples TRBV6-6 to TRBJ2-7, with 9 bases identical to TRBD2. The CDR3 loop spans 14 amino acids. Germline trimming cut 3 bases from V and 0 bases from J; bases unmatched to any gene: 0. Germline V gives CDR1 MNHNY, CDR2 SVGAGI (reference sequence). In DNA, the CDR3 is TGTGCCAGCAGTTATAGCGGGAGCTCCTACGAGCAGTACTTC. It translates to CASSYSGSSYEQYF.

This chain links TRBV4-1 with TRBJ2-1; TRBD2 matches at 14 bases. This CDR3 is built from 19 residues. The J segment lost 3 bases and the V segment lost 3 bases, leaving 10 bases of the junction unmatched. Germline V gene data show CDR1 as MGHRA and CDR2 as YSYEKL. This chain's CDR3 is CASSQEPTSGGAFYNEQFF. The CDR3 nucleotides read TGCGCCAGCAGCCAGGAGCCGACTAGCGGGGGGGCTTTCTACAATGAGCAGTTCTTC.

This chain joins TRBV4-3 and TRBJ2-7; the D is unclear. This CDR3 is built from 13 residues. Germline CDR1 LGHNA, CDR2 YSLEER. V was shortened by 8 bases and J by 5 bases, with 16 bases between the two germline ends. CDR3 residues: CASAQNPSHEQYF. In DNA, the CDR3 is TGCGCCAGCGCTCAAAATCCCAGTCACGAGCAGTACTTC.

The chain employs TRBV7-3 and TRBJ2-5; 12 nucleotides align to TRBD2. This CDR3 is 18 amino acids long. The junction had 7 bases not matched to a gene; V was cut back by 2 bases and J by 0 bases. The germline CDR1 and CDR2 sequences are SGHTA and FQGTGA. The CDR3 DNA reads as TGTGCCAGCAGCTTATCCCCCACTAGCGGGGGGTACCAAGAGACCCAGTACTTC. Protein product: CASSLSPTSGGYQETQYF.

V and J are TRBV30 and TRBJ1-2; a weak D match, TRBD1 (5 bases). This CDR3 comprises 15 residues. Between the trimmed V and J ends, which lost 2 bases and 0 bases, there was a span of 13 bases. The germline V gene encodes CDR1 GTSNPN and CDR2 SVGIG (reference sequence). The chain's CDR3 is CAWSIWQGANYGYTF. The DNA of the CDR3 is TGTGCCTGGAGTATCTGGCAGGGAGCTAACTATGGCTACACCTTC.

The count of this clone is one. The V gene is TRBV9, the J gene TRBJ2-1; 11 nucleotides match TRBD2. Germline CDR1 SGDLS, CDR2 YYNGEE. With V trimmed by 1 base and J by 7 bases, 4 bases remained unmatched. The length of the CDR3 is 15 residues. CDR3 region: CASSVLAGGGNEQFF. Written as DNA, the CDR3 is TGTGCCAGCAGCGTACTAGCGGGGGGAGGGAATGAGCAGTTCTTC.

The chain uses TRBV6-6 and TRBJ2-2; D uncertain. The V end was cut by 6 bases, the J end by 5 bases, with 1 base between. This CDR3 contains 10 residues. The germline V gene has CDR1 MNHNY and CDR2 SVGAGI (reference sequence). CDR3 in amino acids: CASRTGELFF. The CDR3 DNA is TGTGCCAGCAGAACCGGGGAGCTGTTTTTT.

The V gene is TRBV4-1, the J gene TRBJ1-1; D possibly corresponds to TRBD1 (5 bases). Trimming cost V 0 bases and J 4 bases, with 6 bases left between them. Per the germline V gene, CDR1 is MGHRA and CDR2 is YSYEKL. The CDR3 has 13 residues. CDR3: CASSQDGGTEAFF. In DNA form, the CDR3 reads TGCGCCAGCAGCCAAGATGGGGGCACTGAAGCTTTCTTT.

This clone was detected only a few times. This chain links TRBV7-3 with TRBJ2-1; D uncertain. The germline V gene has CDR1 SGHTA and CDR2 FQGTGA. V was trimmed by 2 bases and J by 7 bases, leaving 3 bases between them. This CDR3 contains 11 residues. CDR3 nucleotide sequence: TGTGCCAGCAGCTTAGGGAATGAGCAGTTCTTC. It encodes CASSLGNEQFF.